This TCR beta chain derives from a study of patients and donors after allogeneic stem cell transplantation. Each CDR3 protein is one row after TCRdb ran MiXCR on the RT-PCR reads. The sample lists over 350,000 distinct CDR3 sequences, around 16% occurring once. V was trimmed by 10 bases and J by 6 bases, leaving 15 bases between them. From germline, CDR1 is SNHLY and CDR2 FYNNEI. This CDR3 has 13 residues. Material: blood, either unsorted or a sorted T cell fraction (not recorded which). The TCR was taken from a human donor who was either an allogeneic HSCT recipient or a stem cell or donor lymphocyte infusion donor (not recorded which). It is not recorded whose cells these are; they may come from a transplant donor. The genes are TRBV2 and TRBJ2-2; D may correspond to TRBD1 or TRBD2 (5 bases each). CDR3 DNA: TGTGCCACCCTCCGGGACGTCGCCGGGGAGCTGTTTTTT. Translation gives CATLRDVAGELFF. Looking up the rest from reference TRBV2 and TRBJ2-2 gives the full variable domain: EPEVTQTPSHQVTQMGQEVILRCVPISNHLYFYWYRQILGQKVEFLVSFYNNEISEKSEIFDDQFSVERPDGSNFTLKIRSTKLEDSAMYFCATLRDVAGELFFGEGSRLTVL.